One sample yielded the 2 T cell receptor beta chains listed below, sequenced in a study of T cells in localized non-small cell lung cancer. The table came from immunoSEQ multiplex PCR; TCRdb's copy has only in-frame clones and leaves some out. The sample consists of approximately 70,000 clones, around 81% of them appearing once. The material sequenced was PBMCs, taken before any cancer treatment. These receptors originate from a man aged 35-75 years with stage II lung adenocarcinoma.

The chain is built from TRBV7-2 and TRBJ1-4; 7 bases align to TRBD1. Germline V CDR1 and CDR2: SGHTA, FQGNSA. J lost 4 bases, V lost 2 bases, and 4 bases had no gene match. This CDR3 spans 15 amino acids. CDR3 residues: CASSLLGQRNEKLFF. Here the CDR3 DNA reads TGTGCCAGCAGCTTACTGGGACAGCGTAATGAAAAACTGTTTTTT.

The V gene is TRBV9, the J gene TRBJ2-7, with 9 bases aligning to TRBD2. The CDR3 is 15 amino acids. Germline CDR1 and CDR2: SGDLS and YYNGEE. The junction had 6 bases not matched to a gene; V was cut back by 0 bases and J by 5 bases. The CDR3 loop reads CASSVDGSGRDEQYF. As DNA, the CDR3 is TGTGCCAGCAGCGTAGATGGTAGCGGGAGAGACGAGCAGTACTTC.